This TCR beta chain appears in the sequencing data of a study of naive CD8 T cells in extremely preterm neonates. Preterm samples came from extremely preterm deliveries at roughly 22-28 weeks. Sorted cells: live naive CD8+ T cells, CD45RA+CCR7+, Annexin V-negative. Using immunoSEQ multiplex PCR, the repertoire was profiled, and TCRdb retains in-frame clones only, with some absent. The sample has tens of thousands of clones; around 88% are singletons. On this clone: The antigen is unknown.

General study findings and limits: Preterm CDR3s were shorter than older groups', with fewer N additions and less trimming. Limitations included small sample size and variable preterm productive templates. Term neonates 0.4% to 0.5%, young children 0.03%, adults about 0.01%; preterm neonates shared approximately 2.5%. iChao1 richness was lowest in preterm neonates, significantly versus all ages.

The CDR3 covers 12 residues. The germline CDR1 and CDR2 sequences are SGHNT and YYREEE (reference sequence). The V and J ends lost 4 bases and 2 bases respectively, with 3 bases between them. Specimen: naive CD8+ T cells from cord blood. This chain joins TRBV5-4 and TRBJ1-4; no definite D call. The clonotype comes from a boy who was born preterm. As DNA, the CDR3 is TGTGCCAGCAGCGACACTAATGAAAAACTGTTTTTT. Its translation: CASSDTNEKLFF.